The T cell receptor (beta chain) described here comes from a study of blood T cell repertoires in COVID-19. Overall study: From the United States, Italy and Spain came samples of acute and convalescent COVID-19.

The V gene's germline CDR1 is SGHTS and CDR2 YDEGEE. The CDR3 is 13 amino acids. The V and J ends lost 0 bases and 1 base respectively, with 3 bases between them. The authors' processing: Estimates of nucleated cell counts were drawn from the amplification of reference gene primers. The protocol was immunoSEQ multiplex PCR, while the TCRdb copy is restricted to in-frame clones and leaves out a portion. That table supplies the V and J calls and clone size; D and trimming were determined from the DNA. The repertoire includes 80,000 to 130,000 clones, around 85% of them detected once, and less than 3.5% sits in the top ten. Participants' reported clinical history set cohort assignment.

This rearrangement joins TRBV5-8 to TRBJ2-3; D gene ambiguous. The receptor's source is a woman aged 45-65 years who had recovered from COVID-19. The sample comprised PBMCs or T cells enriched from blood (not recorded which). The CDR3 here is CASSLVGTDTQYF. The CDR3 DNA is TGTGCCAGCAGCTTGGTCGGCACAGATACGCAGTATTTT.